This record looks at one TCR beta chain sequence and its context. Using its own MiXCR run on the RT-PCR reads, TCRdb lists one record per CDR3 protein. The profile shows about 520,000 distinct CDR3 sequences, about 10% of them singletons. The sample comes from a study of response to subunit inactivated influenza vaccine. Germline loops: CDR1 SGHRS, CDR2 YFSETQ. This CDR3 contains 16 residues. V shed 4 bases and J shed 2 bases, with 18 bases lying between them. V usage is TRBV5-1 and J usage is TRBJ2-5; TRBD1 might be the D (5 bases). This receptor was identified in a man aged 45-60 years who received an inactivated influenza vaccine. The specimen was PBMCs from blood, collected about 6 weeks after vaccination. CDR3 sequence reads: CASSARAAVRQETQYF. Here the CDR3 DNA reads TGCGCCAGCAGCGCCAGGGCGGCGGTCCGACAAGAGACCCAGTACTTC.